The 11 T cell receptor beta chains below were found in one sample sequenced in a study of pediatric ulcerative colitis. TCRdb keeps only in-frame clones here, not all; method: immunoSEQ multiplex PCR. Of 20,000 to 30,000 clones listed, 55% to 75% are singletons. Rectal tissue came from one to two pinch biopsies taken at colonoscopy. Specimen: gut tissue. These TCRs come from a boy younger than 18 with severe ulcerative colitis.

The rearrangement links TRBV5-1 to TRBJ2-1; TRBD1 agrees at 8 bases. Looked up from germline, CDR1 is SGHRS and CDR2 is YFSETQ. V lost 2 bases and J lost 5; bases outside the gene matches: 3. This CDR3 has 14 residues. CDR3: CASSLETGDNEQFF. The DNA of the CDR3 is TGCGCCAGCAGCTTAGAGACAGGGGACAATGAGCAGTTCTTC.

CDR3 in DNA: TGTGCCAGCAGCTTTGGGGCTAGCGGGATTGGCGAGCAGTACTTC. Amino acid sequence: CASSFGASGIGEQYF. The rearrangement links TRBV11-2 to TRBJ2-7, with 9 bases that match TRBD2. The CDR3 loop spans 15 amino acids. V shed 3 bases, J shed 6 bases, and the junction held 9 bases outside the gene matches. Germline CDR1 is SGHAT and CDR2 is FQNNGV.

The chain carries TRBV6-4 and TRBJ2-1; 14 positions match TRBD2. J was trimmed by 6 bases and V by 5 bases; bases with no gene match: 3. CDR3 length: 15 residues. Germline lookup yields CDR1 MRHNA and CDR2 SNTAGT. DNA of the CDR3: TGTGCCAGCAGTATCGGGACTAGCGGGAGCAATGAGCAGTTCTTC. This translates into CASSIGTSGSNEQFF.

This rearrangement joins TRBV27 to TRBJ2-1; D not resolved. Trimming stripped 3 bases from V and 4 bases from J, with 4 bases between. The CDR3 length is 12 residues. Germline CDR1 is MNHEY and CDR2 is SMNVEV (reference sequence). CDR3 DNA: TGTGCCAGCAGTTTTGGATACAATGAGCAGTTCTTC. Its protein is CASSFGYNEQFF.

This rearrangement joins TRBV5-1 to TRBJ2-7; TRBD2 agrees at 8 bases. The J segment lost 2 bases and the V segment lost 0 bases, leaving 7 bases of the junction unmatched. Per germline, CDR1 SGHRS and CDR2 YFSETQ. This CDR3 has 16 amino acids. The CDR3 reads CASSLGPSGFTYEQYF. As DNA, the CDR3 is TGCGCCAGCAGCTTGGGTCCTAGCGGGTTCACCTACGAGCAGTACTTC. The full variable domain, completed using reference TRBV5-1 and TRBJ2-7, is KAGVTQTPRYLIKTRGQQVTLSCSPISGHRSVSWYQQTPGQGLQFLFEYFSETQRNKGNFPGRFSGRQFSNSRSEMNVSTLELGDSALYLCASSLGPSGFTYEQYFGPGTRLTVT.

CDR3 bases: TGTGCCAGCTCACCAGACAGTAACTATGGCTACACCTTC. The encoded protein is CASSPDSNYGYTF. The chain links TRBV18 to TRBJ1-2, with a possible D match to TRBD1 (5 bases). Looked up from germline, CDR1 is KGHSH and CDR2 is LQKENI. V was trimmed by 2 bases and J by 1 base, leaving 5 bases between them. The CDR3 sequence is 13 residues long.

V usage is TRBV10-3 and J usage is TRBJ1-1; no firm D call. Looked up from germline, CDR1 is ENHRY and CDR2 is SYGVKD. Trimming took 4 bases from V and 1 from J, leaving 19 bases between them. This CDR3 contains 17 residues. CDR3 residues: CAISAQNTDRENTEAFF. In nucleotides, the CDR3 is TGTGCCATCAGTGCACAGAACACCGATCGGGAGAACACTGAAGCTTTCTTT.

The rearrangement uses TRBV15 and TRBJ2-3, with 14 positions matching TRBD2. Germline V CDR1 and CDR2: LNHNV, YYDKDF (reference sequence). The CDR3 has 16 amino acids. With 3 bases clipped from V and 4 bases from J, the junction kept 3 bases outside the gene matches. DNA of the CDR3: TGTGCCACCAGCAGGACGGGACTAGCGGGAGCAGATACGCAGTATTTT. Translated: CATSRTGLAGADTQYF.

This clone was recorded a few times. The chain is built from TRBV27 and TRBJ1-2; possibly TRBD1 for D (5 bases). Trimming pared 4 bases from V and 0 bases from J, leaving 12 bases between. Germline V gene sequence: CDR1 MNHEY, CDR2 SMNVEV (reference sequence). The CDR3 totals 15 residues. This CDR3 is CASSSATEANYGYTF. The CDR3 DNA reads as TGTGCCAGCAGTTCAGCGACAGAGGCTAACTATGGCTACACCTTC.

The V and J genes are TRBV6-1 and TRBJ1-2; no firm D call. Germline-derived CDR1 and CDR2 are MNHNS and SASEGT. V was shortened by 8 bases and J by 10 bases, with 14 bases between the two germline ends. CDR3 length: 11 amino acids. In nucleotides, the CDR3 is TGTGCCAGCGACGACGGGGTCCACTACACCTTC. Protein product: CASDDGVHYTF.

The J gene is TRBJ2-1, the V gene TRBV30; 7 positions match TRBD1. CDR3 size: 15 residues. Germline assignment: CDR1 GTSNPN and CDR2 SVGIG (reference sequence). V lost 0 bases and J lost 9; bases outside the gene matches: 11. The CDR3 nucleotides are TGTGCCTGGAGTGTTCCGGACCGAAGGGGGCCTGAGCAGTTCTTC. Protein: CAWSVPDRRGPEQFF.